This TCR beta chain was sequenced during a study of blood T cell repertoires in COVID-19. Study as a whole: Acute and convalescent COVID-19 samples came from the United States, Italy and Spain. PBMCs, B-cell-depleted T cells, or T cells were the source of the cDNA or gDNA that made up the material.

Assay: immunoSEQ multiplex PCR; the TCRdb copy retains only in-frame clones and omits some. The sample lists some 110,000 clones; less than 90% were seen once. The germline V gene has CDR1 LNHDA and CDR2 SQIVND (reference sequence). This CDR3 spans 15 amino acids. V gave up 2 bases and J gave up 4 bases; unmatched junction bases: 7. The V call is TRBV19, the J call TRBJ1-1; 7 positions agree with TRBD1. Source material: peripheral blood. The TCR was taken from a man in his 70s who had recovered from COVID-19. The CDR3 sequence: CASSIWGRGTTEAFF. The CDR3 DNA sequence: TGTGCCAGTAGTATATGGGGCAGGGGGACCACTGAAGCTTTCTTT.